The T cell receptor beta chain described here comes from a study of blood T cell repertoires in COVID-19. Overall study context: Samples taken during acute and convalescent COVID-19 were collected in the United States, Italy and Spain. In each case, the material was cDNA or gDNA derived from T cells, B-cell-depleted T cells, or PBMCs.

Authors' processing steps: Estimated nucleated cell counts came from reference gene primer amplification. Clones were read by immunoSEQ multiplex PCR, and TCRdb kept only the in-frame ones, dropping some. From that table come the V and J calls and clone size; the DNA was used to work out D and trimming. The repertoire includes hundreds of thousands of clones, roughly 90% of them detected once, and about 2% sits in the top ten. V dropped 5 bases and J dropped 3; count of bases not matched to a gene: 10. The CDR3 is 15 residues long. Germline V CDR1 and CDR2: LNHDA, SQIVND (reference sequence). The chain recombines TRBV19 with TRBJ2-7, with 7 bases lining up with TRBD1. Sequencing was done on a sample of peripheral blood. The TCR originated in a woman between 50 and 59 years old who had recovered from COVID-19. Here the CDR3 reads CASSDSGTAFYEQYF. CDR3 DNA sequence: TGTGCCAGTAGTGACTCCGGGACAGCCTTCTACGAGCAGTACTTC. Combining the CDR3 with reference TRBV19 and TRBJ2-7 gives the whole variable domain DGGITQSPKYLFRKEGQNVTLSCEQNLNHDAMYWYRQDPGQGLRLIYYSQIVNDFQKGDIAEGYSVSREKKESFPLTVTSAQKNPTAFYLCASSDSGTAFYEQYFGPGTRLTVT.